These 19 T cell receptor beta chains came from one sample sequenced in a study of blood T cells in healthy people across ages. PCR was performed a second time for 7 to 11 cycles using a sample-barcoded 5' primer and a J-beta primer mix. MiXCR, applied by TCRdb to the 5' RACE reads, yields one record per CDR3 protein. The sample lists 1.5 million or so distinct CDR3 sequences, roughly 45% occurring once. Material: blood. The receptors were gathered from a woman aged 18-35 years in good health.

This clonotype occurred a few times. The rearrangement joins TRBV20-1 to TRBJ2-7; D not resolved. There are 11 residues in the CDR3. The ends were cut back, 5 bases at V and 0 bases at J, with 5 bases in the middle. Germline CDR1 and CDR2: DFQATT and SNEGSKA (reference sequence). For the CDR3, the DNA is TGCAGTGCTGCTAGCTCCTACGAGCAGTACTTC. Its translation is CSAASSYEQYF.

V gene TRBV10-2 combines with J gene TRBJ2-3; 7 bases are shared with TRBD2. CDR3 length equals 17 residues. Germline assignment: CDR1 WSHSY and CDR2 SAAADI. The J segment lost 0 bases and the V segment lost 7 bases, leaving 13 bases of the junction unmatched. CDR3 residues: CASIKPRLAASTDTQYF. The CDR3 region has the DNA TGCGCCAGCATCAAACCCCGGCTAGCGGCTAGCACAGATACGCAGTATTTT.

The V gene is TRBV3-1, the J gene TRBJ2-7; weak D call: TRBD2 (7 bases). Germline CDR1 LGHDT, CDR2 YNNKEL (reference sequence). The CDR3 covers 15 residues. Trimming shortened V by 4 bases and J by 3 bases, and 16 bases separated the two germline ends. The CDR3 DNA is TGTGCCAGCAGCCGAGGTGGGGGGGCCAACTACGAGCAGTACTTC. Its protein is CASSRGGGANYEQYF.

This chain links TRBV2 with TRBJ2-7; tentatively, D is TRBD2 (5 bases). The J call may be incorrect, as the DNA end agrees better with TRBJ2-5. The CDR3 covers 12 residues. The germline CDR1 and CDR2 sequences are SNHLY and FYNNEI. The CDR3 here is CASERPGETQYF. CDR3 DNA sequence: TGTGCCAGCGAACGCCCGGGGGAGACCCAGTACTTC.

V usage is TRBV27 and J usage is TRBJ2-6, with D possibly being TRBD1 (6 bases). The CDR3 covers 17 residues. V gave up 3 bases and J gave up 0 bases, with 12 bases separating them. Germline lookup yields CDR1 MNHEY and CDR2 SMNVEV (reference sequence). CDR3 sequence reads: CASSFKGVFSGANVLTF. The CDR3 coding sequence is TGTGCCAGCAGTTTTAAGGGGGTTTTCTCTGGGGCCAACGTCCTGACTTTC.

This clonotype was picked up a small number of times. This chain connects TRBV12-3 or TRBV12-4 to TRBJ2-3, with a possible D match to TRBD2 (6 bases). The CDR3 covers 16 residues. V dropped 6 bases and J dropped 2 bases, with 18 bases sitting between them. The CDR3 region is CASSPAGRIDTDTQYF. The CDR3 DNA reads TGTGCCAGCAGCCCGGCGGGACGGATAGACACAGATACGCAGTATTTT.

V gene TRBV4-2 combines with J gene TRBJ2-2; a possible D gene is TRBD1 (6 bases). The CDR3 is 17 amino acids. V was cut by 4 bases and J by 4 bases, with 19 bases left in between. The germline gives CDR1 LGHNA, CDR2 YNFKEQ. The DNA of the CDR3 is TGTGCCAGCAGCCGCGACCCCGAGACAGGAGTCACCGGGGAGCTGTTTTTT. Translated: CASSRDPETGVTGELFF.

The rearrangement uses TRBV20-1 and TRBJ1-2, with a tentative D call TRBD1 (6 bases). Germline V gene sequence: CDR1 DFQATT, CDR2 SNEGSKA (reference sequence). The V end was cut by 2 bases, the J end by 6 bases, with 16 bases between. CDR3 length: 14 amino acids. CDR3 nucleotide sequence: TGCAGTGCTAGACCACCGACAGGAGACAATGGCTACACCTTC. As protein: CSARPPTGDNGYTF.

V usage is TRBV20-1 and J usage is TRBJ1-2; no clear D gene. The length of the CDR3 is 11 residues. Germline lookup yields CDR1 DFQATT and CDR2 SNEGSKA (reference sequence). V dropped 8 bases and J dropped 8 bases, with 15 bases sitting between them. The DNA of the CDR3 is TGCAGTTACAACCCGGTCGGCGGCTACACCTTC. Translation: CSYNPVGGYTF.

V usage is TRBV27 and J usage is TRBJ2-3; no firm D call. Germline V gene data show CDR1 as MNHEY and CDR2 as SMNVEV (reference sequence). Trimming left V 4 bases short and J 5 bases short, with 10 bases between. The CDR3 has 13 amino acids. CDR3 sequence (DNA): TGTGCCAGCAGTTGGGTATTAGGAGATACGCAGTATTTT. Translation: CASSWVLGDTQYF.

About this clonotype: At one end the junction does not follow the germline gene, possibly because of a read error. The chain recombines TRBV4-1 with TRBJ2-1, with TRBD2 as a possible D gene (6 bases). Per the germline V gene, CDR1 is MGHRA and CDR2 is YSYEKL. The CDR3 covers 17 residues. The CDR3 protein is CASSQGSGAYSYNVQFF. CDR3 in DNA: TGCGCCAGCAGCCAAGGGTCGGGAGCTTATTCCTACAATGTGCAGTTCTTC.

The chain joins TRBV7-2 to TRBJ2-1; TRBD2 matches 8 bases. CDR1 is SGHTA, CDR2 FQGNSA, per germline. The V segment lost 5 bases and the J segment 10 bases; nucleotides outside the gene matches: 10. CDR3 length: 14 amino acids. The CDR3 nucleotides are TGTGCCAGCAGCCCCTCGGGACTAGTGTGGGAGCAGTTCTTC. Its protein product is CASSPSGLVWEQFF.

The genes are TRBV12-3 or TRBV12-4 and TRBJ1-1; TRBD1 aligns across 9 bases. This CDR3 has 15 residues. V shed 5 bases, J shed 4 bases, and the junction held 8 bases outside the gene matches. As DNA, the CDR3 is TGTGCCAGCAGTCTCCGGGACAGGGTGGGCACTGAAGCTTTCTTT. Its protein product is CASSLRDRVGTEAFF.

The chain uses TRBV7-2 and TRBJ2-1; D may correspond to TRBD1 or TRBD2 (5 bases each). V shed 3 bases and J shed 11 bases, with 20 bases lying between them. CDR3 length: 15 amino acids. The germline V gene has CDR1 SGHTA and CDR2 FQGNSA. The CDR3 DNA reads as TGTGCCAGCAGCTTTAGTTTGAACCGGGACCCACAGCAGTTCTTC. Amino acids: CASSFSLNRDPQQFF.

The CDR3 sequence is CASSLRPGTRDTDTQYF. For the CDR3, the DNA is TGTGCCAGCAGCTTACGCCCTGGGACTAGGGACACAGATACGCAGTATTTT. This chain connects TRBV7-8 to TRBJ2-3; the match to TRBD2 covers 8 bases. This CDR3 has 17 amino acids. Germline loops: CDR1 SGHVS, CDR2 FQNEAQ. V gave up 2 bases and J gave up 2 bases; unmatched junction bases: 9.

The rearrangement joins TRBV27 to TRBJ1-1, with 7 bases aligning to TRBD1. V dropped 4 bases and J dropped 8; count of bases not matched to a gene: 13. Germline assignment: CDR1 MNHEY and CDR2 SMNVEV (reference sequence). There are 15 residues in the CDR3. Written as DNA, the CDR3 is TGTGCCAGCAGTTCCTTCGGGACAGCGAGTAGAGAAGCTTTCTTT. It is translated as CASSSFGTASREAFF.

This clonotype was seen many times. This chain uses TRBV27 with TRBJ2-7, with a possible D match to TRBD2 (5 bases). Germline V gives CDR1 MNHEY, CDR2 SMNVEV (reference sequence). The CDR3 totals 13 residues. V gave up 5 bases and J gave up 2 bases, with 10 bases separating them. The CDR3 spells CASSLLGAYEQYF. For the CDR3, the DNA is TGTGCCAGCAGTCTCCTCGGGGCCTACGAGCAGTACTTC.

This clonotype showed up many times. The rearrangement links TRBV5-1 to TRBJ2-3, with D perhaps matching TRBD2 (6 bases). Per germline, CDR1 SGHRS and CDR2 YFSETQ. The CDR3 is 15 amino acids. Trimming left V 0 bases short and J 5 bases short, with 13 bases between. CDR3 coding DNA: TGCGCCAGCAGCTTGGCCGGGGGAAGAGGAGATACGCAGTATTTT. As protein: CASSLAGGRGDTQYF.

This clonotype was observed a few times. The chain employs TRBV20-1 and TRBJ2-1, with 11 nucleotides matching TRBD2. V lost 1 base and J lost 7; bases outside the gene matches: 6. Germline CDR1 and CDR2: DFQATT and SNEGSKA (reference sequence). This CDR3 is 15 amino acids long. CDR3 sequence (DNA): TGCAGTGCTAGAGCACTAGCGGGAGAAAGTAATGAGCAGTTCTTC. It translates to CSARALAGESNEQFF.